This passage covers 30 T cell receptor beta chains from one sample sequenced in a study of T cells after yellow fever vaccination. TCRdb redid the calling of the 5' RACE reads with MiXCR, one entry per CDR3 protein. This sample yields 250,000 to 350,000 distinct CDR3 sequences, of which around 6.8% are seen a single time; 15% to 20% belongs to the top ten. The sample consisted of PBMCs, taken about 49 days after the first yellow fever vaccination. The receptors here all came from a man in his late teens or twenties who received the YFV17D yellow fever vaccine.

The genes are TRBV20-1 and TRBJ1-1; 8 bases are a match to TRBD1. V lost 1 base, J lost 10 bases, and 2 bases stayed unmatched. This CDR3 has 11 amino acids. Germline CDR1 is DFQATT and CDR2 is SNEGSKA (reference sequence). The CDR3 region has the DNA TGCAGTGCTAGAGTTGGACAGGGAGCTTTCTTT. Translation gives CSARVGQGAFF.

This clonotype was recorded a few times. The chain combines TRBV23-1 with TRBJ2-5, with unresolved D. TRBV23-1 is identified as an open reading frame with a role that is uncertain. Trimming took off 9 bases at V and 5 bases at J, with 13 bases between the two ends. The CDR3 length is 12 residues. CDR3 residues: CARAPGGETQYF. The CDR3 DNA follows: TGCGCCAGGGCGCCGGGTGGGGAGACCCAGTACTTC.

This chain joins TRBV7-9 and TRBJ2-6; D is unresolved. The CDR3 extends over 15 amino acids. Looked up from germline, CDR1 is SEHNR and CDR2 is FQNEAQ (reference sequence). V lost 0 bases, J lost 0 bases, and 3 bases lay in between. CDR3 nucleotide sequence: TGTGCCAGCAGCTTAGCGGTCTCTGGGGCCAACGTCCTGACTTTC. Translating gives CASSLAVSGANVLTF.

The sample holds many counts of this clonotype. The chain combines TRBV12-3 or TRBV12-4 with TRBJ2-5; D is ambiguous. V dropped 6 bases and J dropped 3 bases, with 11 bases sitting between them. The CDR3 length is 13 residues. The CDR3 spells CASRSLGEETQYF. In DNA form, the CDR3 reads TGTGCCAGCAGATCACTTGGGGAAGAGACCCAGTACTTC.

There are a few counts of this clonotype. The chain employs TRBV7-3 and TRBJ2-5; D is uncertain. Germline CDR1 is SGHTA and CDR2 is FQGTGA. V lost 1 base and J lost 3, with 6 bases in between. This CDR3 is built from 13 residues. The CDR3 DNA follows: TGTGCCAGCAGCTTAAAAGGAGAAGAGACCCAGTACTTC. It yields the protein CASSLKGEETQYF. Full variable domain (rest looked up from reference TRBV7-3 and TRBJ2-5): GAGVSQTPSNKVTEKGKYVELRCDPISGHTALYWYRQSLGQGPEFLIYFQGTGAADDSGLPNDRFFAVRPEGSVSTLKIQRTERGDSAVYLCASSLKGEETQYFGPGTRLLVL.

The sample holds a few counts of this clonotype. The V call is TRBV2, the J call TRBJ2-3; D may match TRBD1 or TRBD2 (5 bases each). The CDR3 sequence is 15 residues long. CDR1 SNHLY and CDR2 FYNNEI come from the germline V gene. With 0 bases removed from V and 5 bases from J, the gap between germline ends came to 12 bases. CDR3 nucleotides: TGTGCCAGCAGTGAAGCGGGGGTCCGCGTAGATACGCAGTATTTT. It translates to CASSEAGVRVDTQYF.

The V and J genes are TRBV7-3 and TRBJ2-6; weak D call: TRBD1 (6 bases). CDR1 is SGHTA, CDR2 FQGTGA, per germline. The CDR3 has 17 residues. V was shortened by 2 bases and J by 2 bases, with 13 bases between the two germline ends. Written as DNA, the CDR3 is TGTGCCAGCAGCTTACGACCCGCAGGGGCTGGGGCCAACGTCCTGACTTTC. As protein: CASSLRPAGAGANVLTF.

In its sample, this clonotype was seen a few times. The V gene is TRBV9, the J gene TRBJ1-5, with a weak D call TRBD1 (6 bases). From germline, CDR1 is SGDLS and CDR2 YYNGEE. This CDR3 is 15 amino acids long. Between the trimmed V and J ends, which lost 4 bases and 0 bases, there was a span of 11 bases. This chain's CDR3 is CASSPGAYSNQPQHF. CDR3 nucleotides: TGTGCCAGCAGCCCGGGGGCATATAGCAATCAGCCCCAGCATTTT.

This clonotype was observed a few times. The chain uses TRBV12-3 or TRBV12-4 and TRBJ1-5; TRBD1 is a possible D gene (6 bases). The V end was cut by 3 bases, the J end by 0 bases, with 15 bases between. The CDR3 contains 17 residues. The CDR3 bases are TGTGCCAGCAGTTTGAGGGGGGCAGGGGATAGCAATCAGCCCCAGCATTTT. This sequence encodes CASSLRGAGDSNQPQHF.

The chain uses TRBV27 and TRBJ1-2; D is ambiguous. Trimming shortened V by 5 bases and J by 4 bases, and 11 bases separated the two germline ends. Per germline, CDR1 MNHEY and CDR2 SMNVEV (reference sequence). The CDR3 contains 13 residues. CDR3 nucleotide sequence: TGTGCCAGCAGTCCCTCACCTGTCTATGGCTACACCTTC. Its protein product is CASSPSPVYGYTF.

Many counts were recorded for this clonotype. V is TRBV7-2 and J is TRBJ1-1; D gene unclear. This CDR3 has 14 amino acids. The germline V gene has CDR1 SGHTA and CDR2 FQGNSA. V was trimmed by 3 bases and J by 1 base, leaving 9 bases between them. This CDR3 is CASSFGRENTEAFF. The CDR3 DNA is TGTGCCAGCAGCTTTGGACGGGAGAACACTGAAGCTTTCTTT.

The chain employs TRBV18 and TRBJ1-5, with D possibly TRBD1 on 6 matching bases. The V end was cut by 2 bases, the J end by 3 bases, with 11 bases between. The CDR3 has 15 amino acids. The germline gives CDR1 KGHSH, CDR2 LQKENI. CDR3 sequence reads: CASSPSGQPNQPQHF. The CDR3 coding sequence is TGTGCCAGCTCACCAAGCGGACAGCCCAATCAGCCCCAGCATTTT.

The sample holds many counts of this clonotype. The chain is built from TRBV12-3 or TRBV12-4 and TRBJ2-4; D could derive from TRBD1 or TRBD2 (7 bases each). There are 16 residues in the CDR3. V was pared by 4 bases and J by 5 bases, with 18 bases between. The CDR3 region is CASSYNREGAQNIQYF. The CDR3 DNA reads as TGTGCCAGCAGTTACAACAGGGAGGGGGCCCAAAACATTCAGTACTTC.

In its sample, this clonotype was seen many times. V and J are TRBV20-1 and TRBJ2-7, with TRBD2 matching over 7 bases. Losses at the gene ends were 2 bases for V and 6 bases for J; bases not matched to a gene: 10. The germline V gene encodes CDR1 DFQATT and CDR2 SNEGSKA (reference sequence). The length of the CDR3 is 14 residues. CDR3 protein: CSARRDYSPPEQYF. CDR3 nucleotides: TGCAGTGCTAGACGGGACTATTCCCCGCCCGAGCAGTACTTC.

This clonotype was seen only a few times. The chain has TRBV20-1 and TRBJ2-1, with TRBD1 matching over 7 bases. J lost 10 bases, V lost 6 bases, and 12 bases had no gene match. Per germline, CDR1 DFQATT and CDR2 SNEGSKA (reference sequence). The CDR3 has 13 residues. The CDR3 here is CSAHKYRGREQFF. Here the CDR3 DNA reads TGCAGTGCGCATAAATACAGGGGCCGGGAGCAGTTCTTC.

There are a few counts of this clonotype. The chain is built from TRBV7-2 and TRBJ2-1, with 9 bases that match TRBD1. The V gene's germline CDR1 is SGHTA and CDR2 FQGNSA. The CDR3 contains 14 residues. The V gene end was trimmed by 11 bases and the J gene end by 8 bases; junction bases not matched to a gene: 13. CDR3 loop: CAGGRDRESDEQFF. DNA of the CDR3: TGTGCCGGGGGACGGGACAGGGAATCGGATGAGCAGTTCTTC.

The chain has TRBV29-1 and TRBJ2-7; TRBD1 matches 7 bases. There are 11 residues in the CDR3. V was clipped by 3 bases and J by 4 bases; unmatched bases: 0. The germline V gene encodes CDR1 SQVTM and CDR2 ANQGSEA. CDR3 residues: CSVEDRYEQYF. CDR3 bases: TGCAGCGTTGAGGACAGGTACGAGCAGTACTTC.

A few counts support this clonotype. The genes are TRBV10-3 and TRBJ1-6, with TRBD1 matching over 8 bases. The CDR3 extends over 14 amino acids. J lost 5 bases, V lost 11 bases, and 8 bases had no gene match. CDR1 is ENHRY, CDR2 SYGVKD, per germline. In DNA, the CDR3 is TGTGCCTCGACCAGGGGGCAGGATAATTCACCCCTCCACTTT. It is translated as CASTRGQDNSPLHF.

This clonotype occurred many times. V usage is TRBV18 and J usage is TRBJ2-5; unclear D gene. Germline assignment: CDR1 KGHSH and CDR2 LQKENI. The V end lost 1 base, the J end lost 1 base, and 13 bases lay between the germline ends. CDR3 length: 16 amino acids. The DNA of the CDR3 is TGTGCCAGCTCACCACTCGGTGGGGTACCCCAAGAGACCCAGTACTTC. As protein: CASSPLGGVPQETQYF.

The gene calls are TRBV12-3 or TRBV12-4 and TRBJ1-4; 8 bases match TRBD1. Trimming cost V 6 bases and J 4 bases; bases outside gene matches: 4. The CDR3 is 14 amino acids. The CDR3 DNA reads as TGTGCCAGCAGGCGACAGGGGTTTAATGAAAAACTGTTTTTT. Its protein is CASRRQGFNEKLFF.

This clonotype was seen at least ten times. The genes are TRBV7-2 and TRBJ2-1; 10 bases fit TRBD2. CDR1 is SGHTA and CDR2 is FQGNSA in the germline V gene. The CDR3 has 14 amino acids. J gave up 8 bases and V 5 bases, and 6 bases lay outside the gene matches. The CDR3 loop is CASSPSGGAYEQFF. Written as DNA, the CDR3 is TGTGCCAGCAGCCCAAGCGGGGGGGCCTATGAGCAGTTCTTC.

CDR3 sequence: CASSPNVRAANEKLFF. CDR3 sequence (DNA): TGCGCCAGCAGCCCGAACGTTCGAGCAGCTAATGAAAAACTGTTTTTT. This chain links TRBV5-1 with TRBJ1-4, with D unresolved. V lost 4 bases and J 3 bases, leaving 16 bases between the germline ends. The CDR3 has 16 residues. The germline gives CDR1 SGHRS, CDR2 YFSETQ. Full variable domain (remainder filled in from reference TRBV5-1 and TRBJ1-4): KAGVTQTPRYLIKTRGQQVTLSCSPISGHRSVSWYQQTPGQGLQFLFEYFSETQRNKGNFPGRFSGRQFSNSRSEMNVSTLELGDSALYLCASSPNVRAANEKLFFGSGTQLSVL.

The V gene is TRBV6-1, the J gene TRBJ2-1, with D possibly TRBD2 on 5 matching bases. Trimming removed 7 bases from V and 5 bases from J, with 15 bases in between. The CDR3 runs to 14 residues. CDR1 is MNHNS and CDR2 is SASEGT in the germline V gene. The CDR3 loop is CASIGSAGNNEQFF. The CDR3 DNA sequence: TGTGCCAGCATAGGTAGCGCTGGGAACAATGAGCAGTTCTTC.

This clonotype appeared a few times. V gene TRBV7-9 combines with J gene TRBJ2-6; the match to TRBD1 covers 8 bases. J gave up 3 bases and V 4 bases, and 5 bases lay outside the gene matches. The CDR3 runs 16 residues. The germline V gene has CDR1 SEHNR and CDR2 FQNEAQ (reference sequence). The CDR3 here is CASSSTGESGANVLTF. The CDR3 nucleotides read TGTGCCAGCAGCTCGACAGGGGAGAGTGGGGCCAACGTCCTGACTTTC.

This clonotype occurred a few times. The chain uses TRBV12-3 or TRBV12-4 and TRBJ1-2; 10 positions match TRBD1. V lost 3 bases to trimming and J lost 6 bases; unmatched junction nucleotides: 4. CDR3 size: 14 residues. CDR3 in amino acids: CASSFRTGGDGYTF. CDR3 sequence (DNA): TGTGCCAGCAGTTTCCGGACAGGGGGGGATGGCTACACCTTC.

This clonotype was observed a handful of times. The chain recombines TRBV29-1 with TRBJ1-1; 9 bases are a match to TRBD1. From germline, CDR1 is SQVTM and CDR2 ANQGSEA. The V and J ends lost 8 bases and 4 bases, in that order; junction bases with no gene match: 14. This CDR3 region has 15 residues. The CDR3 DNA follows: TGCAGCTCCCGGACAGGGGCGCCACTAAGCACTGAAGCTTTCTTT. Amino acid sequence: CSSRTGAPLSTEAFF.

This clonotype was counted ten times or more. The chain carries TRBV7-2 and TRBJ2-3; perhaps TRBD2 as D (5 bases). Looked up from germline, CDR1 is SGHTA and CDR2 is FQGNSA. V dropped 1 base and J dropped 0 bases, with 11 bases sitting between them. The CDR3 totals 16 residues. CDR3 protein: CASSLGLASSTDTQYF. The CDR3 nucleotides read TGTGCCAGCAGCTTAGGATTAGCGTCTAGCACAGATACGCAGTATTTT.

This clonotype has only a few counts. This rearrangement joins TRBV6-2 or TRBV6-3 to TRBJ2-2; 7 bases fit TRBD1. The CDR3 extends over 15 amino acids. CDR1 MNHEY and CDR2 SVGEGT come from the germline V gene. J gave up 6 bases and V 5 bases, and 9 bases lay outside the gene matches. CDR3 sequence: CASSPRRQGSGELFF. DNA of the CDR3: TGTGCCAGCAGTCCCCGGCGACAGGGATCCGGGGAGCTGTTTTTT.

V is TRBV5-1 and J is TRBJ2-5; D assignment may be TRBD1 or TRBD2 (5 bases each). Germline CDR1 is SGHRS and CDR2 is YFSETQ. V lost 0 bases to trimming and J lost 3 bases, with 12 bases between them. The length of the CDR3 is 15 residues. The CDR3 loop is CASSLAYGGEETQYF. CDR3 coding DNA: TGCGCCAGCAGCTTGGCTTATGGGGGAGAAGAGACCCAGTACTTC. Full variable domain (outside the CDR3, taken from reference TRBV5-1 and TRBJ2-5): KAGVTQTPRYLIKTRGQQVTLSCSPISGHRSVSWYQQTPGQGLQFLFEYFSETQRNKGNFPGRFSGRQFSNSRSEMNVSTLELGDSALYLCASSLAYGGEETQYFGPGTRLLVL.

A few counts support this clonotype. The rearrangement joins TRBV10-3 to TRBJ2-3, with D possibly matching TRBD2 (5 bases). The CDR3 totals 14 residues. V lost 7 bases and J 0 bases, leaving 11 bases between the germline ends. Germline V lookup: CDR1 ENHRY, CDR2 SYGVKD. CDR3 region: CAITPRGSTDTQYF. CDR3 nucleotides: TGTGCCATCACCCCCCGAGGGAGCACAGATACGCAGTATTTT.